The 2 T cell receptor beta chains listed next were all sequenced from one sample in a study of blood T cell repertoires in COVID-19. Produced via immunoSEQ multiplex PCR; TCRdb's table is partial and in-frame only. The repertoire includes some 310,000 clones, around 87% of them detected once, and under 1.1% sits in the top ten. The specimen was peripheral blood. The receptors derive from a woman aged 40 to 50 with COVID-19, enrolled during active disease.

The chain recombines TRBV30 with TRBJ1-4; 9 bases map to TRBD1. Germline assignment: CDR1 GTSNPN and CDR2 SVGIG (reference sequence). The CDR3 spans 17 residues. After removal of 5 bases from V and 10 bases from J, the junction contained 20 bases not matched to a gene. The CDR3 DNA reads TGTGCCTGGCGGTTTGGGACAGGGCGGCCTAAACTGGGAAAACTGTTTTTT. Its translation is CAWRFGTGRPKLGKLFF.

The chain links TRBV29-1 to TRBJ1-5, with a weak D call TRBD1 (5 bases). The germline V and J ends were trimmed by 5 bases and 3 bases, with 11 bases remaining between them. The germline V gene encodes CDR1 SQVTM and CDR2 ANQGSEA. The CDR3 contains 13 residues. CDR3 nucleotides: TGCAGCGTTTCCCGGGACTCCAATCAGCCCCAGCATTTT. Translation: CSVSRDSNQPQHF. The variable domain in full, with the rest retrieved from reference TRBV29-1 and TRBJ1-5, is SAVISQKPSRDICQRGTSLTIQCQVDSQVTMMFWYRQQPGQSLTLIATANQGSEATYESGFVIDKFPISRPNLTFSTLTVSNMSPEDSSIYLCSVSRDSNQPQHFGDGTRLSIL.